What follows are 14 T cell receptor beta chains derived from one specimen sequenced in a study of control samples from healthy donors and cancer patients. The protocol was immunoSEQ multiplex PCR, while the TCRdb copy is restricted to in-frame clones and leaves out a portion. The sample includes 170,000 or so clones, approximately 90% of them seen just once. The sequenced material came from blood. The receptors here all came from a young man in good health.

The rearrangement uses TRBV10-3 and TRBJ2-7, with a tentative D call TRBD1 (5 bases). With 3 bases removed from V and 6 bases from J, the gap between germline ends came to 9 bases. This CDR3 contains 12 residues. Germline CDR1 is ENHRY and CDR2 is SYGVKD. CDR3: CAISDEGVEQYF. The DNA for the CDR3 is TGTGCCATCAGTGATGAAGGGGTCGAGCAGTACTTC.

The chain carries TRBV10-3 and TRBJ1-2; TRBD1 matches at 9 bases. The CDR3 consists of 18 residues. CDR1 ENHRY and CDR2 SYGVKD come from the germline V gene. With V trimmed by 6 bases and J by 0 bases, 14 bases remained unmatched. In nucleotides, the CDR3 is TGTGCCATCAGCCCCTCGAACAGGGGGCTCCCCTCTAACTATGGCTACACCTTC. It encodes CAISPSNRGLPSNYGYTF.

Here the CDR3 reads CASSRQGADTEAFF. The CDR3 bases are TGTGCCAGCTCGCGACAGGGGGCGGACACTGAAGCTTTCTTT. This rearrangement joins TRBV18 to TRBJ1-1, with 10 bases matching TRBD1. There are 14 residues in the CDR3. The germline V gene encodes CDR1 KGHSH and CDR2 LQKENI. V dropped 6 bases and J dropped 3; count of bases not matched to a gene: 4.

The rearrangement joins TRBV4-1 to TRBJ1-5; perhaps TRBD1 as D (5 bases). Germline assignment: CDR1 MGHRA and CDR2 YSYEKL. The CDR3 runs to 14 residues. The V end was cut by 3 bases, the J end by 4 bases, with 10 bases between. The CDR3 sequence: CASSHGGVNQPQHF. CDR3 DNA sequence: TGCGCCAGCAGCCATGGGGGAGTTAATCAGCCCCAGCATTTT.

This chain joins TRBV28 and TRBJ1-2, with a weak D call TRBD1 (5 bases). This CDR3 contains 15 residues. The germline V gene encodes CDR1 MDHEN and CDR2 SYDVKM. The V gene lost 7 bases and the J gene lost 4 bases, with 19 bases spanning the gap. CDR3 region: CASNGGVRRGYGYTF. In nucleotides, the CDR3 is TGTGCCAGCAATGGCGGGGTTAGGAGGGGCTATGGCTACACCTTC.

CDR3 sequence: CATGLGAGNTIYF. CDR3 bases: TGTGCCACCGGATTGGGGGCTGGAAACACCATATATTTT. The V call is TRBV28, the J call TRBJ1-3; possible D gene TRBD1, 5 bases. The germline V and J ends were trimmed by 10 bases and 2 bases, with 12 bases remaining between them. Germline CDR1 is MDHEN and CDR2 is SYDVKM. The CDR3 totals 13 residues. The full variable domain, in which reference TRBV28 and TRBJ1-3 provide the parts outside the CDR3, is DVKVTQSSRYLVKRTGEKVFLECVQDMDHENMFWYRQDPGLGLRLIYFSYDVKMKEKGDIPEGYSVSREKKERFSLILESASTNQTSMYLCATGLGAGNTIYFGEGSWLTVV.

The J gene is TRBJ1-1, the V gene TRBV21-1. TRBV21-1 has pseudogene status. The CDR3 spans 15 residues. The CDR3 DNA reads TGTGCCAGCAGCAAAGAAAGGACCATGAACACTGAAGCTTTCTTT. Translation gives CASSKERTMNTEAFF.

This rearrangement joins TRBV11-3 to TRBJ2-2, with 10 bases lining up with TRBD1. CDR3 length: 14 amino acids. Unmatched junction bases numbered 8, after V lost 5 bases and J lost 11 bases. The germline V gene has CDR1 SGHNT and CDR2 YENEEA. The CDR3 nucleotides read TGTGCCAGCAGCACATACGGGACAGGGGAAGAGCTGTTTTTT. It encodes CASSTYGTGEELFF.

V gene TRBV12-3 or TRBV12-4 combines with J gene TRBJ1-2; D is undetermined. This CDR3 has 11 amino acids. Trimming pared 6 bases from V and 5 bases from J, leaving 7 bases between. CDR3 region: CASSSRYGYTF. The CDR3 nucleotides are TGTGCCAGCAGCTCCCGGTATGGCTACACCTTC.

The rearrangement uses TRBV24-1 and TRBJ2-1; D gene unclear. The CDR3 totals 11 residues. Germline assignment: CDR1 KGHDR and CDR2 SFDVKD. V shed 10 bases and J shed 4 bases, with 7 bases lying between them. The CDR3 loop is CATGQYNEQFF. In DNA, the CDR3 is TGTGCCACTGGGCAGTACAATGAGCAGTTCTTC.

The chain couples TRBV29-1 to TRBJ2-6, with D possibly being TRBD2 (5 bases). The CDR3 covers 13 residues. CDR1 is SQVTM and CDR2 is ANQGSEA in the germline V gene. Deletions cut 6 bases from V and 0 bases from J, with 6 bases between. The CDR3 region has the DNA TGCAGCGTCGGGAACTCTGGGGCCAACGTCCTGACTTTC. Translating it yields CSVGNSGANVLTF.

J is TRBJ1-1 and V is TRBV7-8, with D tentatively TRBD1 (6 bases). The CDR3 totals 17 residues. In germline, CDR1 is SGHVS, CDR2 FQNEAQ. The V end lost 3 bases, the J end lost 0 bases, and 17 bases lay between the germline ends. The CDR3 nucleotides are TGTGCCAGCAGCTTCCAACAGGGCGGAGATCTGAACACTGAAGCTTTCTTT. Its protein product is CASSFQQGGDLNTEAFF. Using reference TRBV7-8 and TRBJ1-1 for the parts outside the CDR3, the full variable domain is GAGVSQSPRYKVAKRGQDVALRCDPISGHVSLFWYQQALGQGPEFLTYFQNEAQLDKSGLPSDRFFAERPEGSVSTLKIQRTQQEDSAVYLCASSFQQGGDLNTEAFFGQGTRLTVV.

V gene TRBV29-1 combines with J gene TRBJ2-7; D assignment may be TRBD1 or TRBD2 (5 bases each). The CDR3 sequence is 12 residues long. V lost 6 bases and J 10 bases, leaving 19 bases between the germline ends. The germline CDR1 and CDR2 sequences are SQVTM and ANQGSEA. The CDR3 loop is CSVTEGQGLQYF. CDR3 DNA: TGCAGCGTCACCGAGGGGCAGGGCCTCCAGTACTTC.

This chain connects TRBV30 to TRBJ1-5; D perhaps matches TRBD1 (5 bases). V was clipped by 2 bases and J by 2 bases, with 13 bases between them. Germline CDR1 GTSNPN, CDR2 SVGIG (reference sequence). The CDR3 loop spans 15 amino acids. CDR3 region: CAWSRSRVGNQPQHF. The CDR3, as DNA: TGTGCCTGGAGTCGAAGCAGGGTGGGCAATCAGCCCCAGCATTTT.